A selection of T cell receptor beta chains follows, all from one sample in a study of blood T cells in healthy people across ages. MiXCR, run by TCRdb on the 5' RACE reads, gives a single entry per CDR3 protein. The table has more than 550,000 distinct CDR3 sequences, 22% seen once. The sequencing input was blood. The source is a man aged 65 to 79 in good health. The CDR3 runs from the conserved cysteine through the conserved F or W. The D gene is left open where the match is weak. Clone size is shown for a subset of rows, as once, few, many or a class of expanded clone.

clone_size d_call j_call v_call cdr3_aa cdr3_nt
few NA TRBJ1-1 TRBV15 CATSRQGNTEAFF TGTGCCACCAGCAGGCAGGGGAACACTGAAGCTTTCTTT
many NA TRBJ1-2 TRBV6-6 CASSSEPGSYGYTF TGTGCCAGCAGTTCGGAACCCGGGAGCTATGGCTACACCTTC
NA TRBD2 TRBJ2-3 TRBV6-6 CASSYGAGGTTDTQYF TGTGCCAGCAGTTACGGGGCGGGGGGAACTACAGATACGCAGTATTTT
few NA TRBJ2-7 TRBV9 CASSVEAGQKYEQYF TGTGCCAGCAGCGTAGAGGCCGGACAAAAATACGAGCAGTACTTC
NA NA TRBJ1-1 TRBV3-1 CASKGLRTPEAFF TGTGCCAGCAAAGGGCTACGAACCCCTGAAGCTTTCTTT
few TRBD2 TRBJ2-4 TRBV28 CASSLPTGEGIIAKNIQYF TGTGCCAGCAGTTTACCAACCGGGGAGGGCATTATAGCCAAAAACATTCAGTACTTC
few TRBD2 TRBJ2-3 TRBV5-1 CASSFLAGGRFSPPDTQYF TGCGCCAGCAGCTTTCTAGCGGGGGGGCGATTTTCCCCTCCAGATACGCAGTATTTT
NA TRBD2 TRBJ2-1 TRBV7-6 CASMGGSAYNEQFF TGTGCCAGCATGGGGGGGTCGGCCTACAATGAGCAGTTCTTC
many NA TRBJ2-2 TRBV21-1 CASSNREPGELFF TGTGCCAGCAGCAACAGGGAGCCCGGGGAGCTGTTTTTT
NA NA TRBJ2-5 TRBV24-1 CATSDPSGRPKETQYF TGTGCCACCAGTGATCCATCGGGACGGCCCAAAGAGACCCAGTACTTC
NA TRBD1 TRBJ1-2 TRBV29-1 CSVTRDRGNYGYTF TGCAGCGTTACCCGGGACAGGGGCAACTATGGCTACACCTTC
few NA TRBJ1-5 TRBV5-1 CASSLGPGGAGNQPQHF TGCGCCAGCAGCTTGGGGCCCGGGGGCGCGGGCAATCAGCCCCAGCATTTT
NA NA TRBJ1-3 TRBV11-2 CASSSNGHLGNTIYF TGTGCCAGCAGCTCAAACGGACATCTTGGAAACACCATATATTTT
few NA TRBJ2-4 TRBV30 CAWSPSVSINIQYF TGTGCCTGGAGTCCAAGCGTATCTATAAACATTCAGTACTTC
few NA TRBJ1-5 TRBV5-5 CASSYKIGNQPQHF TGTGCCAGCAGCTACAAGATCGGCAATCAGCCCCAGCATTTT
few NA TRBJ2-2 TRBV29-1 CSVVFSFTGELFF TGCAGCGTCGTGTTTAGTTTCACCGGGGAGCTGTTTTTT
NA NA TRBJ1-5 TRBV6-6 CASSYSKGQPQHF TGTGCCAGCAGTTACTCTAAAGGTCAGCCCCAGCATTTT
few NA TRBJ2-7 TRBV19 CASSITGSYEQYF TGTGCCAGTAGTATTACTGGTAGCTACGAGCAGTACTTC
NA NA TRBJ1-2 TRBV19 CASSIMASEGYTF TGTGCCAGTAGTATAATGGCCAGTGAGGGCTACACCTTC
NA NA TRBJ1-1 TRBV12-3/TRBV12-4 CASSLAGGRAEAFF TGTGCCAGCAGTTTAGCAGGCGGGAGGGCTGAAGCTTTCTTT
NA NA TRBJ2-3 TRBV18 CASSTAGFRDTQYF TGTGCCAGCTCAACGGCAGGATTTCGAGATACGCAGTATTTT
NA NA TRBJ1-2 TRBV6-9 CASTPQGGGYTF TGTGCCAGCACCCCCCAGGGAGGTGGCTACACCTTC
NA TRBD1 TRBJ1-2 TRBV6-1 CASSEEGQSGGYTF TGTGCCAGCAGTGAAGAGGGACAGTCTGGAGGCTACACCTTC
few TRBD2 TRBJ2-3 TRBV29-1 CSVDGLAGPDTQYF TGCAGCGTTGATGGACTAGCGGGACCCGATACGCAGTATTTT
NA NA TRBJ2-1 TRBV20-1 CSARDRPATGNEQFF TGCAGTGCTAGAGATCGTCCGGCCACTGGGAATGAGCAGTTCTTC
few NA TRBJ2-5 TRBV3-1 CASSRSHPLMSETQYF TGTGCCAGCAGCCGCTCCCACCCCCTTATGTCAGAGACCCAGTACTTC